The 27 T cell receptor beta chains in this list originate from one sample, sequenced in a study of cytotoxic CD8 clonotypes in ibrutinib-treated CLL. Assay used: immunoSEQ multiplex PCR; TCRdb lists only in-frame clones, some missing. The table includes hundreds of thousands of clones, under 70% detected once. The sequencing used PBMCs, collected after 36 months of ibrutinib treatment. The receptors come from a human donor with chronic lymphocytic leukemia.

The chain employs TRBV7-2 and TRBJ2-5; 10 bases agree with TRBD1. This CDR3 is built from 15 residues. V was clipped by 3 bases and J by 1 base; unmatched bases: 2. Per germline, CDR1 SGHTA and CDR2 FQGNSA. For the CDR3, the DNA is TGTGCCAGCAGCTTTCGGGACAGGGGCCAAGAGACCCAGTACTTC. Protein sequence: CASSFRDRGQETQYF.

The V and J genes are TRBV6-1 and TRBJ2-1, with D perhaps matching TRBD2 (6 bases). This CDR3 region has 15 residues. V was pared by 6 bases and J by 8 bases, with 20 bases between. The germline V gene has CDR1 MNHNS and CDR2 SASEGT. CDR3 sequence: CASSRGLRSEYEQFF. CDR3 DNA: TGTGCCAGCAGCCGGGGACTGAGGTCTGAGTATGAGCAGTTCTTC.

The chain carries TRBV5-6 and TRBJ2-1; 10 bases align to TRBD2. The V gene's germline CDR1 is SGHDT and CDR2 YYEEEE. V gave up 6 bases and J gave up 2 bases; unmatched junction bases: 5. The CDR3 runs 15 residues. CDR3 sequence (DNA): TGTGCCAGCATTCTAACTAGCGGGGCCTACAATGAGCAGTTCTTC. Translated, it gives CASILTSGAYNEQFF.

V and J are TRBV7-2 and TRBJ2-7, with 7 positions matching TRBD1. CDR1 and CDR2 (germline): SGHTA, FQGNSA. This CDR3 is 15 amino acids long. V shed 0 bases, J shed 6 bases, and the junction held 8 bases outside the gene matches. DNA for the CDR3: TGTGCCAGCAGCTTAGCCCCCGGGACAGCTCTCGAGCAGTACTTC. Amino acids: CASSLAPGTALEQYF.

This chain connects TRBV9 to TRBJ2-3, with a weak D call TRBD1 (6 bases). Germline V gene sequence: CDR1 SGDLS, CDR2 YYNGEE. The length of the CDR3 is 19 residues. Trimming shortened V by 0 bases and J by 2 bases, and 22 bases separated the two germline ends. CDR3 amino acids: CASSVEDPPGQFFTDTQYF. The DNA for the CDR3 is TGTGCCAGCAGCGTAGAGGACCCACCCGGACAGTTCTTCACAGATACGCAGTATTTT.

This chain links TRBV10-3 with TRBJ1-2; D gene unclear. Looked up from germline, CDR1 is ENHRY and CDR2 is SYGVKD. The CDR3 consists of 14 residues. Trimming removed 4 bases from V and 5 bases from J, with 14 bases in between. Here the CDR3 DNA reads TGTGCCATCAGTGGGGATCCAAAACATTATGGCTACACCTTC. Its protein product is CAISGDPKHYGYTF.

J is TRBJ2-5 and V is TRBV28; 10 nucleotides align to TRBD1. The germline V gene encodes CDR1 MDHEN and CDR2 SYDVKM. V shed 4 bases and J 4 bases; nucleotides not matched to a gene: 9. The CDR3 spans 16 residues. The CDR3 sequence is CASSYRDRGERETQYF. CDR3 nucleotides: TGTGCCAGCAGTTACCGGGACAGGGGTGAGCGAGAGACCCAGTACTTC.

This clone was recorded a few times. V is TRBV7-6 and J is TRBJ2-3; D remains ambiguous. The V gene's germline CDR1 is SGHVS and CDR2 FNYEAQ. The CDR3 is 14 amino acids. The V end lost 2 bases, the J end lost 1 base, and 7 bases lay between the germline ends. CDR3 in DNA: TGTGCCAGCAGCTTACGACCCGGCACAGATACGCAGTATTTT. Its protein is CASSLRPGTDTQYF. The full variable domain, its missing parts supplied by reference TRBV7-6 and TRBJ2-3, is GAGVSQSPRYKVTKRGQDVALRCDPISGHVSLYWYRQALGQGPEFLTYFNYEAQQDKSGLPNDRFSAERPEGSISTLTIQRTEQRDSAMYRCASSLRPGTDTQYFGPGTRLTVL.

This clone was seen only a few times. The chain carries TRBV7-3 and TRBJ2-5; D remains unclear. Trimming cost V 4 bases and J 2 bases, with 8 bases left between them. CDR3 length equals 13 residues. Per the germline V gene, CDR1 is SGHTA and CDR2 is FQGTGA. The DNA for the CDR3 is TGTGCCAGCAGCTCCGGGTATCAAGAGACCCAGTACTTC. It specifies CASSSGYQETQYF.

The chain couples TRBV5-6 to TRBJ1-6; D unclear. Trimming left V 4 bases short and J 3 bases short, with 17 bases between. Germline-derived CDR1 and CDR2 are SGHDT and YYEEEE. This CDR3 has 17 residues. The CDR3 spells CASSREIRGSYNSPLHF. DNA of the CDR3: TGTGCCAGCAGCAGAGAAATCCGCGGTAGCTATAATTCACCCCTCCACTTT.

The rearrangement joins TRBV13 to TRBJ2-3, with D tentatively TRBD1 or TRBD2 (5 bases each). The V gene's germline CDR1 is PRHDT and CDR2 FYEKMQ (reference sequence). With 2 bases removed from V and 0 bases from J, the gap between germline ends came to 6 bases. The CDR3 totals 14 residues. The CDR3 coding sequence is TGTGCCAGCAGCTTAAGGGACAGCACAGATACGCAGTATTTT. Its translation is CASSLRDSTDTQYF.

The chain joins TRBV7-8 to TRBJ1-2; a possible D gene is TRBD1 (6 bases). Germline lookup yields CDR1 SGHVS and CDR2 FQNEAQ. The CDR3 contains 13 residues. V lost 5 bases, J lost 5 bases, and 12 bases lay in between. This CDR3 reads CASSKQGLYGYTF. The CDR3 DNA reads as TGTGCCAGCAGCAAACAGGGTCTATATGGCTACACCTTC.

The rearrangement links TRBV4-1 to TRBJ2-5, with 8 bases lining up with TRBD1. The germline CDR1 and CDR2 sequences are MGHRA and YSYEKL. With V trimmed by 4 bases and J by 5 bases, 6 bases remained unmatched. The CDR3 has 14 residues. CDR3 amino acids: CASSLRQGLETQYF. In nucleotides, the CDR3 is TGCGCCAGCAGCCTACGACAGGGGCTGGAGACCCAGTACTTC.

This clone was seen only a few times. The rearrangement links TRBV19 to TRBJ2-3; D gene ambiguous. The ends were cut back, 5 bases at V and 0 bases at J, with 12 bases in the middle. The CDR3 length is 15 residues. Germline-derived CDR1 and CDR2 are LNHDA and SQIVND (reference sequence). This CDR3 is CASSQHRVSTDTQYF. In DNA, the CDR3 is TGTGCCAGTAGTCAGCATAGGGTCAGCACAGATACGCAGTATTTT.

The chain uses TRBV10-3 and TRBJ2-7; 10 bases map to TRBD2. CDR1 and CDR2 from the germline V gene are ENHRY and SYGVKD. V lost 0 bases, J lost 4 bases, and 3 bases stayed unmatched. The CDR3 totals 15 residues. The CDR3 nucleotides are TGTGCCATCAGTGAGTCGCTAGCGGGGGTATACGAGCAGTACTTC. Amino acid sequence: CAISESLAGVYEQYF.

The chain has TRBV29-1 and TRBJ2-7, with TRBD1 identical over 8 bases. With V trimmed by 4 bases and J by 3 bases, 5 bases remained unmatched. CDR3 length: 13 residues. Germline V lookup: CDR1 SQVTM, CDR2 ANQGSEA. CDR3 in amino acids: CSVGPGGIYEQYF. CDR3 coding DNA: TGCAGCGTTGGGCCAGGGGGCATCTACGAGCAGTACTTC.

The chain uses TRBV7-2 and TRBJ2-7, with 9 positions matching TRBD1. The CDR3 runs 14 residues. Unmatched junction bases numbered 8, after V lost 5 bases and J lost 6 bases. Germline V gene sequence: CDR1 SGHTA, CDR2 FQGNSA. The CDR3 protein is CASSPTGTGREQYF. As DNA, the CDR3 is TGTGCCAGCAGCCCAACCGGGACAGGGCGCGAGCAGTACTTC.

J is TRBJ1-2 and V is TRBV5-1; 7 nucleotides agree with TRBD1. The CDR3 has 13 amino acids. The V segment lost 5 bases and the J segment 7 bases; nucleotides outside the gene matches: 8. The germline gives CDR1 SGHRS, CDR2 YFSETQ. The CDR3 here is CASSLYDRVGYTF. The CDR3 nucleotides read TGCGCCAGCAGTCTGTATGACAGGGTTGGCTACACCTTC.

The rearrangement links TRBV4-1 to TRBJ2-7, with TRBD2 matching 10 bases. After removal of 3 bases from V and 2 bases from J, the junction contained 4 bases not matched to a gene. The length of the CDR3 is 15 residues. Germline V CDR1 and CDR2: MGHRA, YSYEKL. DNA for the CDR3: TGCGCCAGCAGCCATGGTAGCGGGAGGCCCTACGAGCAGTACTTC. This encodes CASSHGSGRPYEQYF.

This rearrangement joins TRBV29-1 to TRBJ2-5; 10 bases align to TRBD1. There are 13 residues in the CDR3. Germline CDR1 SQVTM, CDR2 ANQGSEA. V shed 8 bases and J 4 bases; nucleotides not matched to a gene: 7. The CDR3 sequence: CSIRQGAGETQYF. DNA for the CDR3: TGCAGCATACGACAGGGGGCGGGAGAGACCCAGTACTTC.

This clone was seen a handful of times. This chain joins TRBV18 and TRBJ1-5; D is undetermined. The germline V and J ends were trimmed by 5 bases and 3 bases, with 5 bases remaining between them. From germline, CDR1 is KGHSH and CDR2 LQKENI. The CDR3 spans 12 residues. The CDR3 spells CASSIPNQPQHF. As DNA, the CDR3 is TGTGCCAGCTCAATCCCCAATCAGCCCCAGCATTTT.

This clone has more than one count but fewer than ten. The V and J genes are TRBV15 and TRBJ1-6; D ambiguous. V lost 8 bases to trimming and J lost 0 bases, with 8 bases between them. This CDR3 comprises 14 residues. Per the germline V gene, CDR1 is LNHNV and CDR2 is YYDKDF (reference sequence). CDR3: CATRARSYNSPLHF. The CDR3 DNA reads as TGTGCCACCCGAGCACGCTCCTATAATTCACCCCTCCACTTT.

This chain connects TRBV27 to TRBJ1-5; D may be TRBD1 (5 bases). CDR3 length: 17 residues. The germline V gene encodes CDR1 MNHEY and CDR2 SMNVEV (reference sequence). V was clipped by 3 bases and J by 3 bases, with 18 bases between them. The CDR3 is CASSLGRRRTHNQPQHF. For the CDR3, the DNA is TGTGCCAGCAGTTTGGGACGACGCCGTACGCACAATCAGCCCCAGCATTTT.

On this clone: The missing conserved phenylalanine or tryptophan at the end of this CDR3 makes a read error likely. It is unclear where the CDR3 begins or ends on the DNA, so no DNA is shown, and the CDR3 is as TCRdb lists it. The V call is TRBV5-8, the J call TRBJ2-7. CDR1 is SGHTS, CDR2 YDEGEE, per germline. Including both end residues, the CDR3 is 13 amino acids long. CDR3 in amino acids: CASSLGGYKMVLS.

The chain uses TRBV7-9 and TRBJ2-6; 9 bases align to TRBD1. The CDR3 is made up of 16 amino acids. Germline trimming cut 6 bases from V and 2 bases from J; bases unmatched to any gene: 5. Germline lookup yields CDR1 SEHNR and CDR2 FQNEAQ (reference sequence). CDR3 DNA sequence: TGTGCCAGCAGTACCGGGACAGGGACTGGGGCCAACGTCCTGACTTTC. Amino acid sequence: CASSTGTGTGANVLTF.

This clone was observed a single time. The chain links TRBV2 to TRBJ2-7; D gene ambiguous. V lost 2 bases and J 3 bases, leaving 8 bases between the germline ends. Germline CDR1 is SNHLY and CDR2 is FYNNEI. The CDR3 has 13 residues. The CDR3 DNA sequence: TGTGCCAGCAGTGAATTAGAGGTCTACGAGCAGTACTTC. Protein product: CASSELEVYEQYF.

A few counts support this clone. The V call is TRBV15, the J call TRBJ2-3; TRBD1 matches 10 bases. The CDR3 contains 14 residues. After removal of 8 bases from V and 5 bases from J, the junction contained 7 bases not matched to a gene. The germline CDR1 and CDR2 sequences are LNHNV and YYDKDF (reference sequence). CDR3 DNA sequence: TGTGCCACCGGCCGGGACAGGGGTGGAGATACGCAGTATTTT. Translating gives CATGRDRGGDTQYF.